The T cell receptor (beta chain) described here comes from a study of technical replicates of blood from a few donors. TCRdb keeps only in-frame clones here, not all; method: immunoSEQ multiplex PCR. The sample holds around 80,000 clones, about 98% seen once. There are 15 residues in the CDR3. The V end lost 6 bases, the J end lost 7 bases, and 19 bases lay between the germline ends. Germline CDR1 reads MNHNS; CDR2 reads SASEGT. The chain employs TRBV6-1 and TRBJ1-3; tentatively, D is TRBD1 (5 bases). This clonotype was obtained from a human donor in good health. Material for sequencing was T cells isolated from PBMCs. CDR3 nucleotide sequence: TGTGCCAGCAGGAATCTACAAGGGGCTTTCAACACCATATATTTT. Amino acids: CASRNLQGAFNTIYF.